The present entry profiles one T cell receptor beta chain with its context. Its cognate antigen is unknown. Every donor, a Caucasian adult, lived in Nashville, Tennessee. This specimen belongs to a study of shared clonotypes between healthy human individuals. Study-level background: The plates for each donor numbered three CD4 naive, three CD4 memory, two CD8 naive and one CD8 memory. Regarding the study as a whole: The genetic and exposure-history diversity represented was limited by few donors. The rarefaction results pointed to incomplete sorted-subset sequencing despite large depth.

Trimming removed 5 bases from V and 7 bases from J, with 14 bases in between. CDR3 size: 14 residues. Germline loops: CDR1 SGHAT, CDR2 FQNNGV. TCRdb's table, derived via immunoSEQ multiplex PCR, lists solely in-frame clones and lacks some. In the table there are about 700,000 clones, approximately 79% of which are singletons. Specimen: memory CD4+ T cells sorted from blood. The subset was: CD45RA-negative fraction. This sequence was found in a woman between 25 and 40 years old in good health. The chain uses TRBV11-2 and TRBJ2-2; D not resolved. CDR3 sequence: CASSPSGRSGELFF. The CDR3 DNA is TGTGCCAGCAGCCCTAGTGGACGGAGCGGGGAGCTGTTTTTT.